This T cell receptor beta chain was profiled in a study of radiation and T cells in renal cell carcinoma. Looking at the study overall: Nephrectomy followed 15 Gy stereotactic body radiation by 4 weeks. Study results and caveats: Top tumor clonotypes rose in blood 2 weeks post-radiation, then contracted. Baseline intratumoral clonotype presence is unknown without pretreatment biopsies.

Time point denoted: blood 2 weeks post-SBRT. As for treatment: 15 Gy SBRT to primary tumor, nephrectomy 4 weeks later. After SBRT, blood was collected at 2 and 4 weeks, plus baseline. The V end was cut by 0 bases, the J end by 1 base, with 6 bases between. This CDR3 spans 14 amino acids. On this clone itself: The target antigen is unknown.

TCRdb's table, derived via immunoSEQ multiplex PCR, lists solely in-frame clones and lacks some. The sample contains around 70,000 clones, roughly 87% of which appear only once. Sequences were derived from blood, sampled from a patient whose treatment included radiotherapy and nephrectomy. The sequence was obtained from a man in his sixties with renal cell carcinoma. The V and J genes are TRBV23-1 and TRBJ1-1, with D perhaps matching TRBD1 (5 bases). TRBV23-1 is an ORF; its function is uncertain. The CDR3 here is CASSQSGTNTEAFF. CDR3 bases: TGCGCCAGCAGTCAATCGGGGACGAACACTGAAGCTTTCTTT.